The T cell receptor beta chain described here comes from a study of T cells in Graves' hyperthyroidism and ophthalmopathy. This clonotype was detected many times. Germline CDR1 is SQVTM and CDR2 is ANQGSEA. J gave up 3 bases and V 3 bases, and 7 bases lay outside the gene matches. The CDR3 is made up of 14 amino acids. It was RNA transcripts that yielded the amplified TCR beta CDR3 regions. Initially, a first-round RT-PCR of the TCR CDR3 employed the HTBI primer set. TCRdb used MiXCR to reprocess the multiplex PCR reads, holding one entry per CDR3 protein. The sample lists approximately 740,000 distinct CDR3 sequences, roughly 15% seen once, with more than 8.5% in the top ten.

Sequenced input: blood. The chain is built from TRBV29-1 and TRBJ1-1; TRBD1 agrees at 7 bases. The clonotype comes from a young woman with Graves' hyperthyroidism. In nucleotides, the CDR3 is TGCAGCGTTGATAAAGGGGGCTTAGACACTGAAGCTTTCTTT. As protein: CSVDKGGLDTEAFF.